This TCR beta chain derives from a study of tumor-infiltrating lymphocytes in primary liver carcinoma. Production of TCR beta cDNA used roughly 0.55 ug total RNA together with a constant-region primer. Libraries for TCR beta were built through three nested multiplex PCR rounds, which together made up a slightly modified ARM-PCR procedure. For around 11 cycles apiece, the opening two PCR rounds ran with TRBV1-TRBV30 forward primers and a C-beta reverse primer. MiXCR, run by TCRdb on the multiplex PCR reads, gives a single entry per CDR3 protein. In the table there are a few hundred thousand distinct CDR3 sequences, about three fifths of which are singletons. The length of the CDR3 is 12 residues. Trimming cost V 10 bases and J 7 bases, with 16 bases left between them. Germline DNA was also extracted, with blood RNA taken from unsorted whole blood. To note about this clonotype: A much more abundant neighbour one base away suggests this may be a read error.

The TCR originated in a woman in her thirties with primary liver carcinoma and hepatitis B virus infection. The rearrangement joins TRBV12-3 or TRBV12-4 to TRBJ1-2, with a possible D match to TRBD1 (6 bases). Specimen: peripheral blood. The DNA for the CDR3 is TGTGCCACCAGATCAGGGGAAGGTGGCTACACCTTC. It translates to CATRSGEGGYTF.